These T cell receptor beta chains were read from a single sample in a study of identical twins. From the 5' RACE reads, TCRdb called clonotypes with MiXCR, one entry per CDR3 protein. The sample consists of some 710,000 distinct CDR3 sequences, over 5% of them appearing once. The sample was naive T cells sorted from blood. These receptors originate from a man younger than 35 in good health. CDR3s include the opening cysteine and the closing phenylalanine or tryptophan. D genes are given only for firm matches. A row's size may be missing; if present it is once, few, many or a size class.

clone_size	d_call	j_call	v_call	cdr3_nt	cdr3_aa
.	.	TRBJ1-1	TRBV3-1	TGTGCCAGCAGCCACAGAGGACCGATGAACACTGAAGCTTTCTTT	CASSHRGPMNTEAFF
few	.	TRBJ2-1	TRBV6-5	TGTGCCAGCAGTTATCGTCGTAGGGGGTACAATGAGCAGTTCTTC	CASSYRRRGYNEQFF
few	.	TRBJ2-5	TRBV24-1	TGTGCCACCAGTGATCGGTCTGCCAGGGGCCCTCAAGAGACCCAGTACTTC	CATSDRSARGPQETQYF
few	TRBD2	TRBJ2-1	TRBV4-1	TGCGCCAGCAGCCCCCGGGGGGAGCGTTACGATGAGCAGTTCTTC	CASSPRGERYDEQFF
.	.	TRBJ2-1	TRBV7-9	TGTGCCAGCAGCTTAGAAGCCCTGGGGGAGTTCTTC	CASSLEALGEFF
many	TRBD1	TRBJ1-1	TRBV18	TGTGCCAGCTCACCGCGACAGGGGTGGAGCACTGAAGCTTTCTTT	CASSPRQGWSTEAFF
many	TRBD1	TRBJ2-5	TRBV29-1	TGCAGCGTTGAGGAGGACAGGCTTGCAGAGACCCAGTACTTC	CSVEEDRLAETQYF
.	.	TRBJ1-3	TRBV6-1	TGTGCCAGCAGACGAGACAGAGACTCTGGAAACACCATATATTTT	CASRRDRDSGNTIYF
.	.	TRBJ2-1	TRBV25-1	TGTGCCAGCGCCAGGAAAAATGAGCAGTTCTTC	CASARKNEQFF
.	TRBD2	TRBJ2-1	TRBV6-2/TRBV6-3	TGTGCCAGCAGGGACCAAACGGGAGGAGCCTACAATGAGCAGTTCTTC	CASRDQTGGAYNEQFF
many	.	TRBJ2-1	TRBV29-1	TGCAGCGTGCTAACACTCCCGATGGGCTCCTACAATGAGCAGTTCTTC	CSVLTLPMGSYNEQFF
.	TRBD1	TRBJ2-7	TRBV9	TGTGCCAGCAGCGCAGCCGGGACAGGGGTCTACGAGCAGTACTTC	CASSAAGTGVYEQYF
many	TRBD1	TRBJ2-1	TRBV5-1	TGCGCCAGCAGCTTGGGGGACAGAGTGTCCTACAATGAGCAGTTCTTC	CASSLGDRVSYNEQFF
many	.	TRBJ1-5	TRBV12-3/TRBV12-4	TGTGCCAGCAGTGGACAGATAAATCAGCCCCAGCATTTT	CASSGQINQPQHF
few	TRBD1	TRBJ2-1	TRBV5-4	TGTGCCAGCAGCTTCGACAGGGGTAATTACAATGAGCAGTTCTTC	CASSFDRGNYNEQFF
few	.	TRBJ2-5	TRBV20-1	TGCAGTGCCATCTCCGACTTATTGGAGACCCAGTACTTC	CSAISDLLETQYF
.	.	TRBJ2-3	TRBV7-9	TGTGCCAGCAGCATCTGGACAGCTGATGATACGCAGTATTTT	CASSIWTADDTQYF
.	.	TRBJ2-4	TRBV2	TGTGCCAGCAGTGAACGTCTTCAGGGCCGGGAAAACATTCAGTACTTC	CASSERLQGRENIQYF
.	.	TRBJ1-6	TRBV6-5	TGTGCCAGCAGCCCGGCGTATAATTCACCCCTCCACTTT	CASSPAYNSPLHF
many	.	TRBJ2-7	TRBV20-1	TGCAGTGCTAGACCGGTAGGGGGAAAACCCTACGAGCAGTACTTC	CSARPVGGKPYEQYF
.	.	TRBJ1-1	TRBV10-2	TGCGCCAGCAGCCCCGCGGACCGAGGGAACACTGAAGCTTTCTTT	CASSPADRGNTEAFF
few	TRBD2	TRBJ2-1	TRBV7-2	TGTGCCAGCAGCTCCGACCGGGGACTAGCTGGGGGAAGGGGGCAGTTCTTC	CASSSDRGLAGGRGQFF
many	TRBD1	TRBJ2-1	TRBV5-1	TGCGCCAGCAGCTTGGCCGGGACAGGGGGCTATGAGCAGTTCTTC	CASSLAGTGGYEQFF
many	TRBD2	TRBJ2-1	TRBV27	TGTGCCAGCAGACTGGGACTAGCGGGAGGAGTAAAGTTCTTC	CASRLGLAGGVKFF
many	TRBD2	TRBJ2-1	TRBV29-1	TGCAGCGTTGAAGATCCTCTAGCGGGAAACAATGAGCAGTTCTTC	CSVEDPLAGNNEQFF
.	.	TRBJ2-3	TRBV30	TGTGCCGTACCCTGGGGGCCGGGCACAGATACGCAGTATTTT	CAVPWGPGTDTQYF
.	.	TRBJ2-6	TRBV5-6	TGTGCCAGCAGCTCGAGAGGACGGTTTTTTGGGGCCAACGTCCTGACTTTC	CASSSRGRFFGANVLTF
.	.	TRBJ2-5	TRBV20-1	TGCAGTGCTAGGAGATCGAGTACTCCAGAGACCCAGTACTTC	CSARRSSTPETQYF
few	.	TRBJ1-1	TRBV12-3/TRBV12-4	TGTGCCAGCCAAAACTATTGGGGAGACACTGAAGCTTTCTTT	CASQNYWGDTEAFF
many	.	TRBJ2-2	TRBV5-1	TGCGCCAGCAGTCTAGAGATGAACACCGGGGAGCTGTTTTTT	CASSLEMNTGELFF
many	.	TRBJ2-3	TRBV20-1	TGCAGTGCAAGGAGGGCAGATACGCAGTATTTT	CSARRADTQYF
many	.	TRBJ2-1	TRBV6-5	TGTGCCACCACCACTTCCGATGAGCAGTTCTTC	CATTTSDEQFF
few	.	TRBJ2-5	TRBV3-1	TGTGCCAGCAGCCAACACCGGGCGGGAGAGACCCAGTACTTC	CASSQHRAGETQYF
few	TRBD2	TRBJ2-1	TRBV5-6	TGTGCCAGCAGCTGGGCGGGAGGGCCGGGTCCCGAGTTCTTC	CASSWAGGPGPEFF
few	.	TRBJ2-5	TRBV20-1	TGCAGTGCTATATCGGAGGGCGAGACCCAGTACTTC	CSAISEGETQYF
few	.	TRBJ2-1	TRBV20-1	TGCAGTGCTAGAGATCAAGGCAATGAGCAGTTCTTC	CSARDQGNEQFF
few	.	TRBJ2-1	TRBV4-1	TGCGCCAGCAGCCAAGGGGGAGGCATAACAGGTCGGTTCTTC	CASSQGGGITGRFF
many	TRBD1	TRBJ2-7	TRBV20-1	TGCAGTGCTAGAGGGGACAGGGAAACCTACGAGCAGTACTTC	CSARGDRETYEQYF
few	.	TRBJ2-3	TRBV12-3/TRBV12-4	TGTGCCAGCAGTGCCCGGGATAGCGGTACGGATACGCAGTATTTT	CASSARDSGTDTQYF
many	.	TRBJ2-1	TRBV5-1	TGCGCCAGCAGCTTCGGGAACGGTATCGGGGAGCAGTTCTTC	CASSFGNGIGEQFF
many	.	TRBJ1-2	TRBV3-1	TGTGCCAGCAGCCAAGAACCGTCAGGGGAAGGCTACACCTTC	CASSQEPSGEGYTF
many	.	TRBJ2-1	TRBV5-6	TGTGCCAGCAGTTCGAAGGGGCATCGGCAGTTCTTC	CASSSKGHRQFF
many	TRBD1	TRBJ2-3	TRBV18	TGTGCCAGCTCACCACAGGGGGCTCCCCCGCAGTATTTT	CASSPQGAPPQYF
few	.	TRBJ2-2	TRBV5-1	TGCGCCAGCAGCCCTTTCCCGGTGGACAAGAACACCGGGGAGCTGTTTTTT	CASSPFPVDKNTGELFF
many	.	TRBJ2-1	TRBV12-3/TRBV12-4	TGTGCCAGCAGTCCGCCAACTAGGGATGAGCAGTTCTTC	CASSPPTRDEQFF
many	TRBD2	TRBJ2-5	TRBV20-1	TGCAGTGCTAGTTCCCAGCGGGGGGTGCGAGAGACCCAGTACTTC	CSASSQRGVRETQYF
many	.	TRBJ2-1	TRBV9	TGTGCCAGCAGCGTAGTAGCGGCAGCCTACAATGAGCAGTTCTTC	CASSVVAAAYNEQFF
many	.	TRBJ2-5	TRBV5-6	TGTGCCAGCAGCCGAGCGCAGCCCGGGGAGACCCAGTACTTC	CASSRAQPGETQYF
few	.	TRBJ2-7	TRBV4-3	TGCGCCAGCAGCCAAGTCGGGGTATCGACCTACGAGCAGTACTTC	CASSQVGVSTYEQYF
many	.	TRBJ2-3	TRBV6-5	TGTGCCAGCTCTGAGGATTCAGATACGCAGTATTTT	CASSEDSDTQYF
many	.	TRBJ2-1	TRBV5-1	TGCGCCAGCAGCCCGACTAGGGAGAGATACTTCAACAATGAGCAGTTCTTC	CASSPTRERYFNNEQFF
many	.	TRBJ2-1	TRBV15	TGTGCCACCAGCAGAGATAAGGGCCACTACAATGAGCAGTTCTTC	CATSRDKGHYNEQFF
many	.	TRBJ2-3	TRBV7-9	TGTGCCAGCAGCTTAGCGATGAAGACAGATACGCAGTATTTT	CASSLAMKTDTQYF
.	.	TRBJ2-7	TRBV11-2	TGTGCCAGCAGCTTAGTTACAGGGTCGGGGGAGCAGTACTTC	CASSLVTGSGEQYF
.	.	TRBJ2-7	TRBV5-1	TGCGCCAGCAGCTTGGCCAGCCAGGAGGTCAACGAGCAGTACTTC	CASSLASQEVNEQYF
.	TRBD2	TRBJ2-3	TRBV4-3	TGCGCCAGCAGCCAAGTGCGGGAGGGCCCATGGGATACGCAGTATTTT	CASSQVREGPWDTQYF
many	TRBD1	TRBJ2-7	TRBV20-1	TGCAGTGCCAGACTGGACAGGGGGATTTTCTACGAGCAGTACTTC	CSARLDRGIFYEQYF
.	.	TRBJ2-2	TRBV9	TGTGCCAGCACCGTAGGACTCACCGGGGAGCTGTTTTTT	CASTVGLTGELFF
.	.	TRBJ2-3	TRBV29-1	TGCAGCGTTGTTTTAGGCTTTTGGAGCACAGATACGCAGTATTTT	CSVVLGFWSTDTQYF
few	.	TRBJ1-5	TRBV15	TGTGCCACACAGGGAGGCAATCAGCCCCAGCATTTT	CATQGGNQPQHF